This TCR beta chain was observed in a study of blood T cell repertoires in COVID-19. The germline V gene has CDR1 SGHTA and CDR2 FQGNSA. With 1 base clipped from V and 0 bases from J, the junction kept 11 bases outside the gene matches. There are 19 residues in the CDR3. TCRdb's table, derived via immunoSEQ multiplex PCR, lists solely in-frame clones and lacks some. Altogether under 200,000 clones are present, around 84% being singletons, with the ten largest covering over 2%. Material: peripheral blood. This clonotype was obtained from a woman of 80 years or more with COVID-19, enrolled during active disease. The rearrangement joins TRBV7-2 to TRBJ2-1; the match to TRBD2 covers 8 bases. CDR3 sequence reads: CASSLVRPLAASSYNEQFF. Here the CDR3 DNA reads TGTGCCAGCAGCTTAGTTCGGCCACTAGCGGCTAGCTCCTACAATGAGCAGTTCTTC.